This entry describes one TCR beta chain. The sample comes from a study of control samples from healthy donors and cancer patients. The CDR3 has 15 amino acids. Assay: immunoSEQ multiplex PCR; the TCRdb copy retains only in-frame clones and omits some. The sample holds over 150,000 clones; 85% to 95% are singletons and the top ten take approximately 6.1%. The sequence was collected from a man aged 35 to 55 in good health. Sequenced sample: blood. The genes are TRBV21-1 and TRBJ1-1; the DNA was not compared with TRBD1, the D call given in the table. TRBV21-1 is a pseudogene segment. CDR3 DNA sequence: TGTGCCAGCAGCAAGGGGACAGGGAAGAACACTGAAGCTTTCTTT. As protein: CASSKGTGKNTEAFF.